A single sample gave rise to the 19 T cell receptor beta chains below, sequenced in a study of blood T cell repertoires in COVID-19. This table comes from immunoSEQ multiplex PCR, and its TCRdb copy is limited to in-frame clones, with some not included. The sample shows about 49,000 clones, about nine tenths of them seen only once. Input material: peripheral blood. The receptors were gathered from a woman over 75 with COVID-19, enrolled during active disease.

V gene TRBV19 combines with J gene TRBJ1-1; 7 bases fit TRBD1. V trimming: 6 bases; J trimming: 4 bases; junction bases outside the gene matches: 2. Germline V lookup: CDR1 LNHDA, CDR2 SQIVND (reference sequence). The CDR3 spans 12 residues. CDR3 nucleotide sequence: TGTGCCAGTAGCCGGACAGGCACTGAAGCTTTCTTT. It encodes CASSRTGTEAFF.

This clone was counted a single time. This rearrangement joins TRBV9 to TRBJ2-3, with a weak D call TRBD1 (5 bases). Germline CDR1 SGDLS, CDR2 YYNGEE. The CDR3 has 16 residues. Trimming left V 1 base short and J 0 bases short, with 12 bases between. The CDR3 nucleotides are TGTGCCAGCAGCGTAACACCGACAGCTAGCACAGATACGCAGTATTTT. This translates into CASSVTPTASTDTQYF.

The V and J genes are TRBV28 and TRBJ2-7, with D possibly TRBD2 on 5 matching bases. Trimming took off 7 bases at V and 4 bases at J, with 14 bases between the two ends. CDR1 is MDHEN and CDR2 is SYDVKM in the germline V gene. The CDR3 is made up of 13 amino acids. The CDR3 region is CASTLRGRYEQYF. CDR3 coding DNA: TGTGCCAGCACCCTTCGCGGGCGGTACGAGCAGTACTTC.

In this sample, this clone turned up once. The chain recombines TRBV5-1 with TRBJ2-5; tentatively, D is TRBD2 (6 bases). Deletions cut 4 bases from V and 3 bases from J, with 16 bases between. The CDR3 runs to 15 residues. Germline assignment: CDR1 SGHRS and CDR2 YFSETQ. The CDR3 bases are TGCGCCAGCAGCATTCTTGGGGGGTCTGAAGAGACCCAGTACTTC. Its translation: CASSILGGSEETQYF.

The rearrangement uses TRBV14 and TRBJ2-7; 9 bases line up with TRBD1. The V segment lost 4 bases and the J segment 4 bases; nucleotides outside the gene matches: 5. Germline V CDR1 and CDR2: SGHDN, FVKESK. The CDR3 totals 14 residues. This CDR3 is CASSRMDRGYEQYF. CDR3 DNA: TGTGCCAGCAGCCGTATGGACAGGGGATACGAGCAGTACTTC. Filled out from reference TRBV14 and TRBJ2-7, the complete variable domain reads EAGVTQFPSHSVIEKGQTVTLRCDPISGHDNLYWYRRVMGKEIKFLLHFVKESKQDESGMPNNRFLAERTGGTYSTLKVQPAELEDSGVYFCASSRMDRGYEQYFGPGTRLTVT.

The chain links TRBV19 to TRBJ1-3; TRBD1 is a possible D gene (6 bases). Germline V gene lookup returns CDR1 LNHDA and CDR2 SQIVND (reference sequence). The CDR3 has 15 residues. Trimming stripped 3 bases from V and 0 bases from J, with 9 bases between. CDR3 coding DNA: TGTGCCAGTAGTATCGGGACACGCTCTGGAAACACCATATATTTT. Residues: CASSIGTRSGNTIYF.

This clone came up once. The CDR3 region has the DNA TGTGCCAGCAGTTTAAACAGAAACTATGGCTACACCTTC. Translation: CASSLNRNYGYTF. The V call is TRBV7-6, the J call TRBJ1-2, with no clear D. CDR3 length: 13 residues. V was trimmed by 6 bases and J by 2 bases, leaving 10 bases between them. CDR1 and CDR2 from the germline V gene are SGHVS and FNYEAQ.

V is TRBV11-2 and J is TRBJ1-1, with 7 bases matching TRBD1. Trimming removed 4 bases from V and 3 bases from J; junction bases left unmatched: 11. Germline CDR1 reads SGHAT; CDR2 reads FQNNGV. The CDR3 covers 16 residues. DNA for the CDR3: TGTGCCAGCAGCTCGTTGAAGGGCAGGGGGTACACTGAAGCTTTCTTT. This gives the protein CASSSLKGRGYTEAFF.

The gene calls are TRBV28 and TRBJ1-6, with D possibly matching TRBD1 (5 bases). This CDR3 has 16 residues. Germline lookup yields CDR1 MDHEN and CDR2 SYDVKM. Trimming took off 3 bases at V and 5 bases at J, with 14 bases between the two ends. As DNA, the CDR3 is TGTGCCAGCAGTTTTCGGGGTCGGGGGAATAATTCACCCCTCCACTTT. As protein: CASSFRGRGNNSPLHF.

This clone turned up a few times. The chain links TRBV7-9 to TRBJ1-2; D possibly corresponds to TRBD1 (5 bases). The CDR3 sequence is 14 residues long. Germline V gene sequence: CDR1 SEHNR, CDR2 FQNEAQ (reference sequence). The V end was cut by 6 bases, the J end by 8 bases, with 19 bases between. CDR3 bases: TGTGCCAGCAGGCCAATCACAGGAGTAAGAGGCTACACCTTC. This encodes CASRPITGVRGYTF.

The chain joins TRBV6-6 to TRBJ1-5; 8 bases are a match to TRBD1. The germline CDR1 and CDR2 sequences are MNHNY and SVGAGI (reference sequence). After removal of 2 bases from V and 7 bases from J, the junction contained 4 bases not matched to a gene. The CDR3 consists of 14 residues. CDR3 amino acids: CASSYQTGAQPQHF. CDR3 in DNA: TGTGCCAGCAGTTACCAGACAGGGGCCCAGCCCCAGCATTTT.

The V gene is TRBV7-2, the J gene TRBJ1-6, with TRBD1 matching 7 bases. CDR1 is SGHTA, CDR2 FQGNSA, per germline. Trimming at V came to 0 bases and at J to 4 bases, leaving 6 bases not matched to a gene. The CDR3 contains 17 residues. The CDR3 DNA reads TGTGCCAGCAGCTTAGCGGGGACAGAGACTTATAATTCACCCCTCCACTTT. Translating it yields CASSLAGTETYNSPLHF.

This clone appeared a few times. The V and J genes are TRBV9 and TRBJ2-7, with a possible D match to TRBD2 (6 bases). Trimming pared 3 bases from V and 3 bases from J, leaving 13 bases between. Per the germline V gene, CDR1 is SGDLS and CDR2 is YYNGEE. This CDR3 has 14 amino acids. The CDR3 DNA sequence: TGTGCCAGCAGCGCCGCGGGGACCGACTACGAGCAGTACTTC. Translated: CASSAAGTDYEQYF.

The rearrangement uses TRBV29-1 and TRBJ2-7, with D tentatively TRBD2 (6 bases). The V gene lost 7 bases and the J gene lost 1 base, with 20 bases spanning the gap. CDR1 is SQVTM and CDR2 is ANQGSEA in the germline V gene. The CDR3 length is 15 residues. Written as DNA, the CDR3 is TGCAGCGCCGCAGCTGGCGGGATGGGGTCCTACGAGCAGTACTTC. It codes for CSAAAGGMGSYEQYF.

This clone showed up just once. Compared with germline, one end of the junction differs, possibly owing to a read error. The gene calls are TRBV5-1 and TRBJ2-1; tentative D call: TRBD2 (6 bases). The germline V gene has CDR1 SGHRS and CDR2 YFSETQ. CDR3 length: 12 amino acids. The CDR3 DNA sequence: TGCGCCAGCAGCTTGGTAGGCAGGGAGGAGGTCTTC. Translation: CASSLVGREEVF.

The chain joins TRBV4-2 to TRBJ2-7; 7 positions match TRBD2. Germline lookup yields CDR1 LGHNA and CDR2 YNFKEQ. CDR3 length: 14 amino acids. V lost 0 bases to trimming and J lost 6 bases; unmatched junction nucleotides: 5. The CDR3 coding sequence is TGTGCCAGCAGCCAAGATGGGGGGGTAGGCGAGCAGTACTTC. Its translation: CASSQDGGVGEQYF.

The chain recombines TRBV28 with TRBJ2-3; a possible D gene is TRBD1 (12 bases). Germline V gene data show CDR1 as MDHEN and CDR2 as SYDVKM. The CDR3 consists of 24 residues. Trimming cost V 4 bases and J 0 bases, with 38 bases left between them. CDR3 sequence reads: CASSSLSRDRGRRTSGPSTDTQYF. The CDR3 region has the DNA TGTGCCAGCAGTTCACTCTCCCGGGACAGGGGGCGGCGGACTAGCGGGCCGAGCACAGATACGCAGTATTTT.

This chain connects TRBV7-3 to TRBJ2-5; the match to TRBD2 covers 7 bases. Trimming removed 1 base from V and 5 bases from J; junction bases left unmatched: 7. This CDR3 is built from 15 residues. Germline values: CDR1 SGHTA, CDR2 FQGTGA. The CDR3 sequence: CASSLNPGLTETQYF. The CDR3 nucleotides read TGTGCCAGCAGCTTAAATCCGGGACTAACCGAGACCCAGTACTTC.

This CDR3 reads CASSYFRQLNTEAFF. In nucleotides, the CDR3 is TGTGCCAGCAGTTACTTTCGACAACTGAACACTGAAGCTTTCTTT. The chain couples TRBV6-5 to TRBJ1-1; D is unclear. Trimming removed 1 base from V and 0 bases from J, with 9 bases in between. Germline CDR1 is MNHEY and CDR2 is SVGAGI. This CDR3 is 15 amino acids long.